The T cell receptor (beta chain) described here comes from a study of blood T cell repertoires in COVID-19. Background on the study: Samples came from the United States, Italy and Spain, spanning acute and convalescent COVID-19. PBMCs, B-cell-depleted T cells, or T cells were the source of the cDNA or gDNA that made up the material.

Methods used by the authors: Counts of nucleated cells, estimated from reference gene primer amplification, were obtained. The data were produced by immunoSEQ multiplex PCR, yet TCRdb's version contains in-frame clones alone and is incomplete. That table gives V, J and clone size, and the DNA gave D and trimming. The table has more than 70,000 clones, around 90% seen once; the top ten hold approximately 0.74%. This clone has just a few counts. The CDR3 consists of 13 residues. Germline loops: CDR1 KGHSH, CDR2 LQKENI. V was cut by 3 bases and J by 8 bases, with 8 bases left in between. V is TRBV18 and J is TRBJ1-6; D may be TRBD1 (5 bases). Specimen: peripheral blood. The sequence derives from a woman of 80 years or more with acute or convalescent COVID-19. CDR3 DNA sequence: TGTGCCAGCTCACCCGTAGGGGATTCACCCCTCCACTTT. Amino acid sequence: CASSPVGDSPLHF.